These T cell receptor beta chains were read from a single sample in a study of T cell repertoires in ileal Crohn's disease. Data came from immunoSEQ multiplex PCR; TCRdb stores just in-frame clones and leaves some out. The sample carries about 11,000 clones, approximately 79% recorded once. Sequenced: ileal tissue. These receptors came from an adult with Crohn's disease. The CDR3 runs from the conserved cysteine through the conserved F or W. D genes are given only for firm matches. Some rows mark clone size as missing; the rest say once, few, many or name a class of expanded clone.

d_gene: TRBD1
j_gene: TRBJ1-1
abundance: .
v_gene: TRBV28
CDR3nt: TGTGCCAGCAGTTCGAGGACAGGGGGGTACACTGAAGCTTTCTTT
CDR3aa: CASSSRTGGYTEAFF

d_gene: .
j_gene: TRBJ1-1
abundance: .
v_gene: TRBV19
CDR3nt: TGTGCCAGTTCCTACGGACTCAAGAACACTGAAGCTTTCTTT
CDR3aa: CASSYGLKNTEAFF

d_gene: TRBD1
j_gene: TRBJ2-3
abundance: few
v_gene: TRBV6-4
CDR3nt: TGTGCCAGCAGTGACTCGACAGGGGGCGGCACAGATACGCAGTATTTT
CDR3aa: CASSDSTGGGTDTQYF

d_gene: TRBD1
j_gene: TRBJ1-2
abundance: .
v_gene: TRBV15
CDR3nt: TGTGCCACCAGCTCAAAGCTGGGACAGGGGGCTCGGGGCTACACCTTC
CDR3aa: CATSSKLGQGARGYTF

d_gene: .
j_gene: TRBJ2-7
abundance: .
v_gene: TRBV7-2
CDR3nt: TGTGCCAGCAGCCCAGCTGCCGGGGTATTAACCTACGAGCAGTACTTC
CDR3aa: CASSPAAGVLTYEQYF

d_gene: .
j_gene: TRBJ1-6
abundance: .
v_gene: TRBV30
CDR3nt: TGTGCCTTCTGGGGCAGGGCGTATAATTCACCCCTCCACTTT
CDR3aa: CAFWGRAYNSPLHF

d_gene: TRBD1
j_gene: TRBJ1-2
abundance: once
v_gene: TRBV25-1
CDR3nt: TGTGCCAGCAGTGGGGACAGGGGGCGGGACTACACCTTC
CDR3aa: CASSGDRGRDYTF

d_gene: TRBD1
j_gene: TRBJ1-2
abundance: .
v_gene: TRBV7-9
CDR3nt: TGTGCCAGCAGCTTTGGTGGGGACAGGGCTGTTCGTGGCTACACCTTC
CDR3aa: CASSFGGDRAVRGYTF

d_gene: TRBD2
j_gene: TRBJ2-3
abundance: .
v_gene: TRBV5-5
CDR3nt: TGTGCCAGCAGCTCGGGGGGTAGCTCGGGTGAGGATACGCAGTATTTT
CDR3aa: CASSSGGSSGEDTQYF

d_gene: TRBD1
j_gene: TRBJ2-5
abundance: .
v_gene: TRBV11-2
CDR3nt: TGTGCCAGCAGCTTAGAAGAGGGGGCTTGGGAGACCCAGTACTTC
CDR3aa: CASSLEEGAWETQYF

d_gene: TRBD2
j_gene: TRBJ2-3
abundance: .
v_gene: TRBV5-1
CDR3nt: TGCGCCAGCAGCTTGGCTAGCGGTTCTAGCACAGATACGCAGTATTTT
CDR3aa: CASSLASGSSTDTQYF

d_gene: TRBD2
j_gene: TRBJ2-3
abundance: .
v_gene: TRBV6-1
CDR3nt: TGTGCCAGCAGTGAACCTCCCCGGGGGGGCACAGATACGCAGTATTTT
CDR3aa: CASSEPPRGGTDTQYF

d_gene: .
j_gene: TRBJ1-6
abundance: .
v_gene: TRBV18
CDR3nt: TGTGCCAGCTCACTGACATCCTTCCCGCCTTCACCCCTCCACTTT
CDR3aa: CASSLTSFPPSPLHF

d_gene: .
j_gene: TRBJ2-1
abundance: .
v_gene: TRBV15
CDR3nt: TGTGCCACCAGCAGAGCTACTAGGGCTGAGCAGTTCTTC
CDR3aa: CATSRATRAEQFF

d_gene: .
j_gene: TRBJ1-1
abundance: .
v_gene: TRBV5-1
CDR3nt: TGCGCCAGCAGACGTCGAGGGGAGGGAGGAACTGAAGCTTTCTTT
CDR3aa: CASRRRGEGGTEAFF

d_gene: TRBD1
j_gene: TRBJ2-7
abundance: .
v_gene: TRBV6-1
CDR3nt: TGTGCCAGCAGTTCGATACTGGGACAGGACTACGAGCAGTACTTC
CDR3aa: CASSSILGQDYEQYF

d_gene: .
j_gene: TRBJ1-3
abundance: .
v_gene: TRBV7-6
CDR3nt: TGTGCCAGCAGCGCGGGGGCATCTGGAAACACCATATATTTT
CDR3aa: CASSAGASGNTIYF

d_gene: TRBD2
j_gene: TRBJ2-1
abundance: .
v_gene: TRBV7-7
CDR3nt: TGTGCCAGCAGCTTGGTGGCGGGGGGGGGAAATGAGCAGTTCTTC
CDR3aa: CASSLVAGGGNEQFF

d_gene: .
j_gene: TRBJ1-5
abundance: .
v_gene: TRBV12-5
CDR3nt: TGTGCTAGTGGTTTGGAACAGGGTCCGACTCAGCCCCAGCATTTT
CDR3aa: CASGLEQGPTQPQHF

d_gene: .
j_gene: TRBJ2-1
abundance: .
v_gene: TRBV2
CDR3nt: TGTGCCAGCAGTGAACCCGGCCTCGGGTACAATGAGCAGTTCTTC
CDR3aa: CASSEPGLGYNEQFF

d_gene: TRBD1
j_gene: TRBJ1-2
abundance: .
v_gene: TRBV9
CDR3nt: TGTGCCAGCAGCGCTACAGGGGTAGGCTACACCTTC
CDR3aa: CASSATGVGYTF

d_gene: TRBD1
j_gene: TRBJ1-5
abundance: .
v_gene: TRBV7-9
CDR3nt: TGTGCCAGCAGCTTGGGGTCAGGGGGCGTTTTAGGTCAGCCCCAGCATTTT
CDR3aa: CASSLGSGGVLGQPQHF

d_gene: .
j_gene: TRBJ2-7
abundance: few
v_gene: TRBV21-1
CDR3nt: TGTGCCAGCAGCAAAGCGAGTGACAGGGGGCGAAACTACGAGCAGTACTTC
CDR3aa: CASSKASDRGRNYEQYF

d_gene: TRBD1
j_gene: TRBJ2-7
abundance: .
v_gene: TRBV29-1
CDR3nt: TGCAGCGGTGAGGGACAGGGGAACGAGCAGTACTTC
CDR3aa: CSGEGQGNEQYF

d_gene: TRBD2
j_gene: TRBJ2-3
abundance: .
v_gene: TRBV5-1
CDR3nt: TGCGCCAGCAGTATTACGGGGGGGGGCACAGATACGCAGTATTTT
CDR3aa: CASSITGGGTDTQYF

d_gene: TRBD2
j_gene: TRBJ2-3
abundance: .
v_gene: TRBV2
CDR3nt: TGTGCCAGCAACCGCGGGGGGTTCACAGATACGCAGTATTTT
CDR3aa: CASNRGGFTDTQYF

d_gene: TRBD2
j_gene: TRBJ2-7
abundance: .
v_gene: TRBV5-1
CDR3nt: TGCGCCAGCAGGGTCGGACTAGCGGTCTACGAGCAGTACTTC
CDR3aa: CASRVGLAVYEQYF

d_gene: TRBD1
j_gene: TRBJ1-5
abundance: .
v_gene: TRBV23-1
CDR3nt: TGCGCCAGCAGTCAAAGCGGGACAGGGGCAAATCAGCCCCAGCATTTT
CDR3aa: CASSQSGTGANQPQHF

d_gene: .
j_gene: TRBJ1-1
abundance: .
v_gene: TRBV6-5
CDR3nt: TGTGCCAGCAGTTACCGAGGGAAAACTGAAGCTTTCTTT
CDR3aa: CASSYRGKTEAFF

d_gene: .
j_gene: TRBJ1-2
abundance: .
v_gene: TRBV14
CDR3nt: TGTGCCAGCAGCCCCAGCGGGGGGTTCATCTATGGCTACACCTTC
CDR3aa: CASSPSGGFIYGYTF

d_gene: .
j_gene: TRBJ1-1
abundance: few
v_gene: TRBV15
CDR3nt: TGTGCCACCAGTCGAACGGTTCGAAGTTCGGGGAGCACTGAAGCTTTCTTT
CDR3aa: CATSRTVRSSGSTEAFF

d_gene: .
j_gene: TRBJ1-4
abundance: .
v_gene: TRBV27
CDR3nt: TGTGCCAGCAGTTCCCATAATGAAAAACTGTTTTTT
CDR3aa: CASSSHNEKLFF

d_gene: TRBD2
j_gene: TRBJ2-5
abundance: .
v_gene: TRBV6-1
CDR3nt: TGTGCCAGCAGTGCCGGGGGGGCCCAAGAGACCCAGTACTTC
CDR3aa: CASSAGGAQETQYF

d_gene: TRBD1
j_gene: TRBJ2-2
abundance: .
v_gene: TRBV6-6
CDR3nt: TGTGCCAGCAGTTCCCAGGGGGCGAACACCGGGGAGCTGTTTTTT
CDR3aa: CASSSQGANTGELFF

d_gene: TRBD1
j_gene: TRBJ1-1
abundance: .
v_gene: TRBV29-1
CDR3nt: TGCAGCGTTGAGGAGGACAGGGGGCCCACTGAAGCTTTCTTT
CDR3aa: CSVEEDRGPTEAFF

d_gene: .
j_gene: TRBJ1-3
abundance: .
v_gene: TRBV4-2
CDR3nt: TGTGCCAGCAGCCAAGATAATGCTGGAAACACCATATATTTT
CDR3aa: CASSQDNAGNTIYF

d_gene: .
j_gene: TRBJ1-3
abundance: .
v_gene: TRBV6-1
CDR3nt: TGTGCCAGCAGGGCAAACCCCTCTGGAAACACCATATATTTT
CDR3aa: CASRANPSGNTIYF